This T cell receptor beta chain is drawn from a study of blood T cell repertoires in COVID-19. The repertoire was sequenced with immunoSEQ multiplex PCR; TCRdb's copy has only in-frame clones and lacks some. Seen here are about 390,000 clones, approximately 87% observed once, and the top ten hold 2% to 2.5%. The CDR3 consists of 16 residues. CDR1 and CDR2 from the germline V gene are SGHTA and FQGNSA. Trimming at V came to 3 bases and at J to 9 bases, leaving 13 bases not matched to a gene. The sequencing input was peripheral blood. V gene TRBV7-2 combines with J gene TRBJ2-1, with 8 bases aligning to TRBD2. This TCR was sampled from a woman aged 55-70 years with COVID-19, enrolled during active disease. CDR3 protein: CASSFTGTSGHLEQFF. CDR3 DNA: TGTGCCAGCAGCTTTACCGGGACTAGTGGGCACCTTGAGCAGTTCTTC.